Here is one T cell receptor beta chain with its context. Antigen: not known. The data belong to a study of shared clonotypes between healthy human individuals. Study-level background: Researchers drew samples from two women and a few men aged 18 to 49.

Findings of the study overall: An effect of sequencing depth on clonotype sharing among donors was expected. Owing to a small donor count, the genetic and exposure-history diversity represented was limited.

The method was immunoSEQ multiplex PCR; TCRdb's version includes in-frame clones alone and lacks a portion of them. The profile shows 190,000 or so clones, approximately 70% of them singletons. Per the germline V gene, CDR1 is KGHSH and CDR2 is LQKENI. The V gene lost 1 base and the J gene lost 1 base, with 15 bases spanning the gap. CDR3 length: 17 residues. The receptor's source is a man younger than 45 in good health. The specimen sequenced was memory CD4+ T cells sorted from blood. Subset specified: CD45RA-negative fraction. The chain joins TRBV18 to TRBJ2-3; possible D gene TRBD1, 6 bases. CDR3 nucleotide sequence: TGTGCCAGCTCACCACGGGTCCTGGGGGCCCGCACAGATACGCAGTATTTT. It encodes CASSPRVLGARTDTQYF.